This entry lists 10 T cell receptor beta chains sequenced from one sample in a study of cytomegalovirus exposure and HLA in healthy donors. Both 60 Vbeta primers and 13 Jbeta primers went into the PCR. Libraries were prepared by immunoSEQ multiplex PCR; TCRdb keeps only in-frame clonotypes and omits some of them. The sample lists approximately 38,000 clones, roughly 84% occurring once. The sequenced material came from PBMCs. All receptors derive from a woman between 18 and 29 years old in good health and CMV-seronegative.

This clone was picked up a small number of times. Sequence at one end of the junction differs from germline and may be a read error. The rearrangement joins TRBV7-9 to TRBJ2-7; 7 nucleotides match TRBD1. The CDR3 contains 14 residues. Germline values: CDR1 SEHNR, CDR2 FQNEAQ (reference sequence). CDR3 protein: CASTLGTQGNEQYF. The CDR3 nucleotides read TGTGCCAGCACCTTAGGGACACAGGGGAACGAGCAGTACTTC.

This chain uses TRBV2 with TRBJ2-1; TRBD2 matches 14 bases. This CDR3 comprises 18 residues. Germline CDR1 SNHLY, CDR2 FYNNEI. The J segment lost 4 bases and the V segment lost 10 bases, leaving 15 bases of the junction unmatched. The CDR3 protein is CATSPGLAGGARYNEQFF. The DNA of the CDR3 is TGTGCCACTTCTCCCGGACTAGCGGGAGGAGCGCGATACAATGAGCAGTTCTTC.

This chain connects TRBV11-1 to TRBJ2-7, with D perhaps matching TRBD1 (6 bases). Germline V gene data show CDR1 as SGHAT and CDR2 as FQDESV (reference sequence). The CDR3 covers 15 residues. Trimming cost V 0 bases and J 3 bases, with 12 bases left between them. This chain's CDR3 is CASSLAGTPVYEQYF. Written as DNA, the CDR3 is TGTGCCAGCAGCTTAGCAGGGACACCGGTCTACGAGCAGTACTTC.

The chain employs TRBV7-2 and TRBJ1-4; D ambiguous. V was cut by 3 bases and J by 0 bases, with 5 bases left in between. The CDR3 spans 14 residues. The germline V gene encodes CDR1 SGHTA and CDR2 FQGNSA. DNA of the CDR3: TGTGCCAGCAGCTTTAGTGCAACTAATGAAAAACTGTTTTTT. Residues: CASSFSATNEKLFF.

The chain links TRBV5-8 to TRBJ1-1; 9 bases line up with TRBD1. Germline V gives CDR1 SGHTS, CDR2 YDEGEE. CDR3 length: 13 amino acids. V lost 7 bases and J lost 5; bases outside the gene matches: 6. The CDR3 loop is CASGTGGLTEAFF. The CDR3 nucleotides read TGTGCCAGCGGAACAGGGGGCCTTACTGAAGCTTTCTTT.

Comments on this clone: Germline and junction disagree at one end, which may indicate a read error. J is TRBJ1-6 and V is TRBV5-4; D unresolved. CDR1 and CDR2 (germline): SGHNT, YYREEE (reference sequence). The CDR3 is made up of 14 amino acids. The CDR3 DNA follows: TGTGCCAGCAGCCTGGGAGGGTTGGGTTCACCCCTCAACTTT. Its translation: CASSLGGLGSPLNF.

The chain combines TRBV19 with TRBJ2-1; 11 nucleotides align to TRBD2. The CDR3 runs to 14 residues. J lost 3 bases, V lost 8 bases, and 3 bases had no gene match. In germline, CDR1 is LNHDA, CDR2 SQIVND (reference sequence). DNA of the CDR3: TGTGCCAGTTCTCTAGCGGGAGGCTACAATGAGCAGTTCTTC. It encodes CASSLAGGYNEQFF.

CDR3 protein: CASSLSIYQPQHF. CDR3 nucleotide sequence: TGTGCCAGCAGTTTGAGCATCTATCAGCCCCAGCATTTT. V usage is TRBV27 and J usage is TRBJ1-5; D not resolved. Germline-derived CDR1 and CDR2 are MNHEY and SMNVEV (reference sequence). There are 13 residues in the CDR3. The V and J ends lost 3 bases and 5 bases respectively, with 8 bases between them.

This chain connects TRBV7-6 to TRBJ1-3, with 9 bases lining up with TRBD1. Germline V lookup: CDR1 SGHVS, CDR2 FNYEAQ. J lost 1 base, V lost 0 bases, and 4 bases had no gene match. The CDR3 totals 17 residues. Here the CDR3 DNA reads TGTGCCAGCAGCTTAGCGGCCGGGACAGGGTCTGGAAACACCATATATTTT. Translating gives CASSLAAGTGSGNTIYF.

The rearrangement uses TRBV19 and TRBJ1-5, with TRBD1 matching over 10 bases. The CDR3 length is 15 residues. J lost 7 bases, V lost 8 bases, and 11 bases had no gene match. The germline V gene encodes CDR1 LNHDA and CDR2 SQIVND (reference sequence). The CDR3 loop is CASAFDRGRRQPQHF. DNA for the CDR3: TGTGCCAGTGCATTCGACAGGGGGCGCCGGCAGCCCCAGCATTTT.